This entry is about one T cell receptor beta chain. This record comes from a study of radiotherapy plus CTLA-4 blockade in lung cancer. Generated by immunoSEQ multiplex PCR, the TCRdb table keeps only in-frame clones and is missing some. The data show 50,000 to 70,000 clones, just under 85% seen once. Trimming at V came to 6 bases and at J to 9 bases, leaving 4 bases not matched to a gene. CDR1 SGHAT and CDR2 FQNNGV come from the germline V gene. The CDR3 is 12 residues long. This material consisted of peripheral blood, taken from a patient treated with radiotherapy plus ipilimumab. This clonotype originated in a human donor with non-small cell lung cancer whose response to radiotherapy plus ipilimumab could not be evaluated. This rearrangement joins TRBV11-2 to TRBJ2-1, with 8 bases lining up with TRBD2. The CDR3, as DNA: TGTGCCAGCAGAGGCGCGGGGGGTGAGCAGTTCTTC. It specifies CASRGAGGEQFF.